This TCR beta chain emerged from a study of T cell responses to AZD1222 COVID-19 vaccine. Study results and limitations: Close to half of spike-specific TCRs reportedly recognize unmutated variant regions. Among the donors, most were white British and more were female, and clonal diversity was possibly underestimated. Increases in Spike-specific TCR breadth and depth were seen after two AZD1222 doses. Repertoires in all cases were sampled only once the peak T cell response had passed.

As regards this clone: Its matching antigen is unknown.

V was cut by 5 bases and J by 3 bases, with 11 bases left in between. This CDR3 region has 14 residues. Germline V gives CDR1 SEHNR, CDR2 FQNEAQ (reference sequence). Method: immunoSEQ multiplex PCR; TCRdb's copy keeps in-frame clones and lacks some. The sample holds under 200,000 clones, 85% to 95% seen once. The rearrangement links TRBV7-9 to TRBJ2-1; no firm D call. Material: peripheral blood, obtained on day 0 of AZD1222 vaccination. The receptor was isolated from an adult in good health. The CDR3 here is CASSLSMLYNEQFF. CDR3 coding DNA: TGTGCCAGCAGCCTTAGTATGCTCTACAATGAGCAGTTCTTC.